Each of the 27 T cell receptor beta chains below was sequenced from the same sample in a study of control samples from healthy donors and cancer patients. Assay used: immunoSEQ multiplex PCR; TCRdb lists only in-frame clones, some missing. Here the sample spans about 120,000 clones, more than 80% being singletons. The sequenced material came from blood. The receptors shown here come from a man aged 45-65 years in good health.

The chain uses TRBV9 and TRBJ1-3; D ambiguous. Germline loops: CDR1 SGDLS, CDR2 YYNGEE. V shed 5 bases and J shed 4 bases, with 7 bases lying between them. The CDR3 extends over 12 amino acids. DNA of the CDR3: TGTGCCAGCAGGGGAGACGGAAACACCATATATTTT. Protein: CASRGDGNTIYF.

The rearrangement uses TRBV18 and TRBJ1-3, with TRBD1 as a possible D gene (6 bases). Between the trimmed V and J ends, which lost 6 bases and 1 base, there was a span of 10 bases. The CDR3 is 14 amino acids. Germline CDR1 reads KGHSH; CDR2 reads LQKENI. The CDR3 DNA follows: TGTGCCAGCTCTGTGGGGGCGTCTGGAAACACCATATATTTT. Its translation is CASSVGASGNTIYF.

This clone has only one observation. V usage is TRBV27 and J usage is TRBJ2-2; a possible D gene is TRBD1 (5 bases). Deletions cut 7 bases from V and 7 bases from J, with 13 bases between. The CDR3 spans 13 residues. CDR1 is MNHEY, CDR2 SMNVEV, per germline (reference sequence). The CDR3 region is CASKLQAFGELFF. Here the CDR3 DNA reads TGTGCCAGCAAGCTACAGGCCTTCGGGGAGCTGTTTTTT.

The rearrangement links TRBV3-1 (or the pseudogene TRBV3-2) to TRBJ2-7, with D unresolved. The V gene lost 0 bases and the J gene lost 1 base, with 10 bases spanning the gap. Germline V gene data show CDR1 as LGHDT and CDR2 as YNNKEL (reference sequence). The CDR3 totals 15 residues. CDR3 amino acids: CASSQDSLASYEQYF. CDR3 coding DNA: TGTGCCAGCAGCCAAGACAGCTTGGCTTCCTACGAGCAGTACTTC.

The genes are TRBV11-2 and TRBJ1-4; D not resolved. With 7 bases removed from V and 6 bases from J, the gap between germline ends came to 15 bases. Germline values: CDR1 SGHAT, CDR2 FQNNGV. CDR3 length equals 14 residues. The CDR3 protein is CASTRDAGDEKLFF. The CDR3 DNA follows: TGTGCCAGCACCAGAGATGCGGGTGATGAAAAACTGTTTTTT.

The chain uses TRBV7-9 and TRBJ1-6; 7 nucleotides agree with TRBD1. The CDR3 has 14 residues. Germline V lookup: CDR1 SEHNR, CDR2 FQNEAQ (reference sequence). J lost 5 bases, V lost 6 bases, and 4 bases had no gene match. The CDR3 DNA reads TGTGCCAGCAGACAGGGGACAGATAATTCACCCCTCCACTTT. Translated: CASRQGTDNSPLHF. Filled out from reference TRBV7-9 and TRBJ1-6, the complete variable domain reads DTGVSQNPRHKITKRGQNVTFRCDPISEHNRLYWYRQTLGQGPEFLTYFQNEAQLEKSRLLSDRFSAERPKGSFSTLEIQRTEQGDSAMYLCASRQGTDNSPLHFGNGTRLTVT.

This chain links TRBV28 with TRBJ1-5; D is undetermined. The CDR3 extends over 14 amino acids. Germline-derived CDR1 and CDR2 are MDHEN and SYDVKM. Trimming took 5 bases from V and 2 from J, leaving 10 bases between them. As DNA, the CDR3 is TGTGCCAGCAGTCCTTCGTTGGGCAATCAGCCCCAGCATTTT. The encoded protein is CASSPSLGNQPQHF.

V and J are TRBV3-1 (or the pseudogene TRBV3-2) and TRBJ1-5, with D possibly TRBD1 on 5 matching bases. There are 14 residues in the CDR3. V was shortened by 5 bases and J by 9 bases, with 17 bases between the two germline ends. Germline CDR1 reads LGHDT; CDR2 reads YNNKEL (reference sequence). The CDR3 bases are TGTGCCAGCAGCGAAGGGGAACAGGCAATGCCCCAGCATTTT. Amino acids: CASSEGEQAMPQHF.

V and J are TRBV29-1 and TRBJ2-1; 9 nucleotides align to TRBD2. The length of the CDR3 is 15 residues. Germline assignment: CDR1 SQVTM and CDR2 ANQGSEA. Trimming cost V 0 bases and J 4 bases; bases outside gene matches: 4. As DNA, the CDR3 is TGCAGCGTTGAAGATCATGCGGGGGGGTACAATGAGCAGTTCTTC. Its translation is CSVEDHAGGYNEQFF.

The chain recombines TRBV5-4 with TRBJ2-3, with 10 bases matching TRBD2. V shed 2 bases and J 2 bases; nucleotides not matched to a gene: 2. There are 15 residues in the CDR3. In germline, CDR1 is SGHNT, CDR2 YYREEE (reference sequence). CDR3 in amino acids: CASSFSGGLTDTQYF. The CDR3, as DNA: TGTGCCAGCAGCTTTAGCGGGGGGCTCACAGATACGCAGTATTTT. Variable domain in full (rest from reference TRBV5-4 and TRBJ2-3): ETGVTQSPTHLIKTRGQQVTLRCSSQSGHNTVSWYQQALGQGPQFIFQYYREEENGRGNFPPRFSGLQFPNYSSELNVNALELDDSALYLCASSFSGGLTDTQYFGPGTRLTVL.

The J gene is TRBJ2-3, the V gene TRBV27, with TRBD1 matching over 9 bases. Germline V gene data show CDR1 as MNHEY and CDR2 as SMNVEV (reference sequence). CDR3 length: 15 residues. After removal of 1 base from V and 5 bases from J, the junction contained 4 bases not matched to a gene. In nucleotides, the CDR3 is TGTGCCAGCAGTTTATACAGGGGGCCGGGAGATACGCAGTATTTT. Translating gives CASSLYRGPGDTQYF.

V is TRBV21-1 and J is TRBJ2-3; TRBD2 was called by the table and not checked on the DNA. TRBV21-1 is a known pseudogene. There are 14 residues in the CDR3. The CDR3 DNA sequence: TGTGCCAGCAGCAAAGAGGACCCAGAAGCGGCGCAGTATTTT. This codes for CASSKEDPEAAQYF.

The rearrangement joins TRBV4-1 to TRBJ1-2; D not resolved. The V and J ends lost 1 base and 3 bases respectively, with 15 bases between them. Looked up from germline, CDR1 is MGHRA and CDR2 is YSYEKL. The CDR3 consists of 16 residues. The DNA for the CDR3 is TGCGCCAGCAGCCAAGGGAGGGTTGGCGTTGACTATGGCTACACCTTC. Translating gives CASSQGRVGVDYGYTF.

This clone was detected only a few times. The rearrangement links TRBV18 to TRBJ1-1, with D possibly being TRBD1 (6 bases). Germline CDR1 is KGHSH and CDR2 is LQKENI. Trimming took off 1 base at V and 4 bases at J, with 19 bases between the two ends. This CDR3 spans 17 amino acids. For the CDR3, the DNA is TGTGCCAGCTCACCACGGTCTTCGGGGGGGCTGGGCACTGAAGCTTTCTTT. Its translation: CASSPRSSGGLGTEAFF.

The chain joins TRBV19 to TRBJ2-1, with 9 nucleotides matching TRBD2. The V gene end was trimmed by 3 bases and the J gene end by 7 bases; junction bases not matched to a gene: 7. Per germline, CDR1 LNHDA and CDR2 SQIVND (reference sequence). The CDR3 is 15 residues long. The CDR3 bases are TGTGCCAGTAGTATCTGGGCGGGGGGGCGGAATGAGCAGTTCTTC. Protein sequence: CASSIWAGGRNEQFF.

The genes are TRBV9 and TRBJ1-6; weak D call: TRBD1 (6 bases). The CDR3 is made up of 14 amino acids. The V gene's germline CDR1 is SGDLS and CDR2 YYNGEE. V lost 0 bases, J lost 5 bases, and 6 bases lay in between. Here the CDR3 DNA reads TGTGCCAGCAGCGTAGAGGGGGATAATTCACCCCTCCACTTT. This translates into CASSVEGDNSPLHF.

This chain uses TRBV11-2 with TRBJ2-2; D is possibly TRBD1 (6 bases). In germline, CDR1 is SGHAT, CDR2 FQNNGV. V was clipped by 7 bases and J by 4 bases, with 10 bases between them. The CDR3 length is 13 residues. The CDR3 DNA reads TGTGCCAGCACTCCACAGGGCACCGGGGAGCTGTTTTTT. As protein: CASTPQGTGELFF.

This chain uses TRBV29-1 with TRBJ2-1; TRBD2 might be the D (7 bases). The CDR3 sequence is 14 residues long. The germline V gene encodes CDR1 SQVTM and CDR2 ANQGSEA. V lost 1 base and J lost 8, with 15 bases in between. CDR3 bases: TGCAGCGTTGAAGGGGGGGGCGCGAGCGATGAGCAGTTCTTC. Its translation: CSVEGGGASDEQFF.

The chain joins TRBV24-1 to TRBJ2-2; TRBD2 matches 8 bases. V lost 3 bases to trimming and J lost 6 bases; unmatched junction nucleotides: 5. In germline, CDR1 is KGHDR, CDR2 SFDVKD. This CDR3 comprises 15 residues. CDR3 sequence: CATSDHGGVAGELFF. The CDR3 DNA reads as TGTGCCACCAGTGATCACGGGGGGGTCGCCGGGGAGCTGTTTTTT.

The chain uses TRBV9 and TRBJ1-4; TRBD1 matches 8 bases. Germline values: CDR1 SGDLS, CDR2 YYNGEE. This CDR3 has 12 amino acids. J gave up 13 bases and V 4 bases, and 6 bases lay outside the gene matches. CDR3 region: CASSTGTGRLFF. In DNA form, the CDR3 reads TGTGCCAGCAGCACCGGGACAGGCCGACTGTTTTTT.

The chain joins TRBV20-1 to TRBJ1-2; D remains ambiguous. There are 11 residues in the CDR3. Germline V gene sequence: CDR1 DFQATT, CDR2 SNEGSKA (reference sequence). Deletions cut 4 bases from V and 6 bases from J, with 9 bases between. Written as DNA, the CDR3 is TGCAGTGCTACACGACACGATGGCTACACCTTC. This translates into CSATRHDGYTF.

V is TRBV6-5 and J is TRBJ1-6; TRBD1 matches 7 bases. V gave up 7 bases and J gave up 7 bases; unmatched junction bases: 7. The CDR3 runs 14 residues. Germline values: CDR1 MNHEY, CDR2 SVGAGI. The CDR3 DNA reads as TGTGCCAGCACCCAGGGGGGTCGCAATTCACCCCTCCACTTT. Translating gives CASTQGGRNSPLHF.

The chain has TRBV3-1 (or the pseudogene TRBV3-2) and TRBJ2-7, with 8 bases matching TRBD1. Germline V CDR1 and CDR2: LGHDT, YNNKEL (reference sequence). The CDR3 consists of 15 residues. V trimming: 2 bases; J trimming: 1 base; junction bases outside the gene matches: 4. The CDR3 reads CASSQNRGSSYEQYF. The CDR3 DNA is TGTGCCAGCAGCCAAAACAGGGGGTCGTCCTACGAGCAGTACTTC.

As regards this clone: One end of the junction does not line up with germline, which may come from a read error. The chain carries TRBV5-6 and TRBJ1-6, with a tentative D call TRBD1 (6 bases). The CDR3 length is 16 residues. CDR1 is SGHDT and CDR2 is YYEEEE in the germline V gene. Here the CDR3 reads CASTLVQGSYNSPLHF. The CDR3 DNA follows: TGTGCCAGCACCTTGGTACAGGGTAGCTATAATTCACCCCTCCACTTT.

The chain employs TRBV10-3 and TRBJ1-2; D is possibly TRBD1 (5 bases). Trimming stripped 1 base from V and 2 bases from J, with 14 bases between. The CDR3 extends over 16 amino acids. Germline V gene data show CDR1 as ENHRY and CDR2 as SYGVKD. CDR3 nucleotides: TGTGCCATCAGTGAGTATGACGTACGGGGGAACTATGGCTACACCTTC. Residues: CAISEYDVRGNYGYTF.

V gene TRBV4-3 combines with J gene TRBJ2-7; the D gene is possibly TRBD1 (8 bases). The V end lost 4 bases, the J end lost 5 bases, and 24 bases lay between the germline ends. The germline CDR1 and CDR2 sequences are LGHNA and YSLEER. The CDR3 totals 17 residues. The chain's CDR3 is CASSLQPTGGGWDEQYF. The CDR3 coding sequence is TGCGCCAGCAGCCTACAACCTACAGGGGGGGGCTGGGACGAGCAGTACTTC.

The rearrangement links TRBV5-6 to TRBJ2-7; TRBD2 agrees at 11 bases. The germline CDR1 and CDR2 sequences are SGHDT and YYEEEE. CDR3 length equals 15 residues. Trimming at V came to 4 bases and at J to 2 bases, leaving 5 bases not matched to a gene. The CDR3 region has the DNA TGTGCCAGCAGCGTCTTGACTAGCGGGGCCTACGAGCAGTACTTC. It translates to CASSVLTSGAYEQYF.